The clone carrying this TCR beta chain has only a few counts. Its target is not known. The entry originates in a study of T cell responses to AZD1222 COVID-19 vaccine. Regarding the study as a whole: The sample set comprised mostly white British donors with more females, and clonal diversity was possibly underestimated. At 160-218 and 743-854, vaccine-associated CD4 TCRs were dominant, and they spanned spike.

Trimming cost V 4 bases and J 4 bases, with 13 bases left between them. The CDR3 has 14 amino acids. Per germline, CDR1 LNHDA and CDR2 SQIVND (reference sequence). Profiling relied on immunoSEQ multiplex PCR, and the TCRdb table lists in-frame clones only, not all of them. In the table there are 90,000 to 140,000 clones, 89% of which are singletons. This chain joins TRBV19 and TRBJ1-2; TRBD1 is a possible D gene (5 bases). Specimen: peripheral blood, collected 28 days after the second AZD1222 dose. The origin of this receptor is an adult who received the AZD1222 COVID-19 vaccine. DNA of the CDR3: TGTGCCAGTAGTACAACCCCAGGGTTCTATGGCTACACCTTC. Translated: CASSTTPGFYGYTF.